This TCR beta chain was identified in a study of graft-versus-host responses after intestinal transplantation (dated by TCRdb to the early 2020s). Regarding the complete study: The transplants that recipients got were multivisceral, liver-intestinal, or isolated intestinal. Every recipient was given anti-thymocyte globulin induction, then maintenance tacrolimus and steroids for two to three years. After intestinal transplantation, graft-versus-host and host-versus-graft alloreactive T cell clones in the graft, circulation and bone marrow were tracked using bulk TCR-beta CDR3 sequencing. To identify alloreactive clones, pre-transplant mixed lymphocyte reaction products were sequenced and then compared with unstimulated pre-transplant donor and recipient T cells. The cohort enrolled around 23 intestinal transplant recipients including one retransplant, and a few patients lacking pretransplant specimens were excluded. Donor T cell macrochimerism was defined as a peak of at least 4% donor T cells among recipient peripheral blood mononuclear cells. Samples from three later patients were sequenced in-house on an Illumina MiSeq with MiXCR processing rather than by the commercial service.

Compared with germline, V lacks 2 bases and J lacks 2 bases; bases without a gene match: 6. From a lookup of the germline V gene, CDR1 and CDR2 are MGHDK and SYGVNS. The CDR3 measures 18 amino acids from cysteine to phenylalanine. CDR3 DNA only is kept here, 54 bases in frame from base 1. Note on this clone: Its antigen is currently not known. No base quality information exists; no much larger clone differs at one position.

This specimen's time point label, interpreted: cells obtained before transplantation from donor or recipient. CD3+CD4+ and CD3+CD8+ populations were FACS-sorted from unstimulated pre-transplant donor and recipient cells taken from spleen or lymph nodes. Libraries came from the immunoSEQ multiplex PCR assay. For most patients, genomic DNA was isolated with the Qiagen DNeasy Blood and Tissue Kit and shipped frozen to Adaptive Biotechnologies for TCR sequencing. For most patients, genomic DNA was subjected to high-throughput TCR-beta CDR3 sequencing by Adaptive Biotechnologies. The published analysis was carried out like this. TCR sequencing data for over 15 patients were retrieved from Adaptive's ImmunoSEQ software; three other patients were processed with MiXCR and VDJtools. To correct CD4 versus CD8 sorting errors, sequences present in both subsets at a frequency ratio below 5:1 were removed. CDR3 nucleotide sequences shared between donor and recipient were removed because their origin could not be assigned. To count as alloreactive, a clone needed at least 2-fold expansion over unstimulated cells and a minimum CFSE-low frequency of 0.002% (template counts) or 0.001% (read counts). Clones were considered mappable if detected in sequenced pre-transplant spleen, lymph node, or MLR CFSE-low populations of the donor or recipient. The cumulative frequency of alloreactive clones was calculated as a percentage of all sequences, weighted by copy number. This immuneACCESS table, as held by TCRdb, lists in-frame sequences with V and J called but not all clones. Of the missing ones, under half trace to an unresolved V gene in checked studies; the others have no known cause. The DNA gave D and trimming, while V, J and clone size come from that table. Counted in this sample were around 110,000 clones; roughly 93% of them appeared once. Together, the top ten hold more than 0.95% of the sample.

What the authors observed across the whole study: The relatively low number and heterogeneity of intestinal transplant patients limited the conclusions. Early after transplant, peak levels of circulating GvH clones were associated with declines in HvG clones. GvH clones were detected in recipient bone marrow, and some of these GvH clones were observed earlier in ileal mucosa or blood, consistent with an intestinal mucosal origin. High GvH to HvG T cell clonal ratios were observed in the allografts of patients with donor T cell macrochimerism.

This receptor was taken from a human donor who was the organ donor for an intestinal transplant. The V and J segments used are TRBV25-1 and TRBJ2-3; the central 14 bases match TRBD2. Sample: unstimulated CD8+ T cells sorted from spleen or lymph node cells, taken before transplant. The nucleotide sequence reads as follows: TGTGCCAGCAGTGAACCCGGGACTAGCGGGAGACTCACAGATACGCAGTATTTT. It translates as CASSEPGTSGRLTDTQYF.